The clone carrying this T cell receptor (beta chain) was picked up a small number of times. Its antigen is undetermined. This sample stems from a study of T-cell reconstitution after alpha-beta-depleted transplantation in children. Overall study findings and caveats: Several hundred expanded graft clones reportedly gave rise to the alpha-beta T cells present about two months after transplant. Diversity and T-cell counts at one year after transplant derived mostly from new T cells.

Unique molecular identifiers were incorporated during preparation of the TCRbeta library. MiXCR was run by TCRdb on the PCR reads, yielding one entry per CDR3 protein. The sample shows about 610,000 distinct CDR3 sequences, 20% to 30% of them seen only once. V lost 6 bases and J 7 bases, leaving 15 bases between the germline ends. This CDR3 is built from 12 residues. The germline CDR1 and CDR2 sequences are DFQATT and SNEGSKA (reference sequence). The chain carries TRBV20-1 and TRBJ1-2, with D maybe TRBD1 (6 bases). This sample comprised PBMCs, obtained before TCRalphabeta/CD19-depleted stem cell transplant. The clonotype comes from a boy under two years old with Wiskott-Aldrich syndrome, due to receive a stem cell transplant. The DNA for the CDR3 is TGCAGTGCCAGGGGCCCCCTCGGTGGCTACACCTTC. It yields the protein CSARGPLGGYTF.